These 15 T cell receptor beta chains came from one sample sequenced in a study of cytomegalovirus exposure and HLA in healthy donors. A multiplex PCR was run with 60 Vbeta primers and 13 Jbeta primers. Libraries were prepared by immunoSEQ multiplex PCR; TCRdb keeps only in-frame clonotypes and omits some of them. The table includes about 100,000 clones, more than 65% detected once. Sequencing was carried out using PBMCs. The receptor source for this set is a man between 25 and 39 years old in good health and CMV-seronegative.

The chain employs TRBV18 and TRBJ1-2; TRBD1 matches 7 bases. Germline V CDR1 and CDR2: KGHSH, LQKENI. The CDR3 totals 14 residues. Trimming cost V 2 bases and J 7 bases; bases outside gene matches: 7. CDR3 region: CASSPSQGLRGYTF. CDR3 DNA sequence: TGTGCCAGCTCACCATCACAGGGGCTCCGTGGCTACACCTTC.

The chain joins TRBV5-8 to TRBJ1-1; D is uncertain. This CDR3 region has 14 residues. The germline CDR1 and CDR2 sequences are SGHTS and YDEGEE. V lost 4 bases, J lost 2 bases, and 12 bases lay in between. The CDR3 protein is CASSPWTRNTEAFF. In DNA, the CDR3 is TGTGCCAGCAGCCCATGGACTCGTAACACTGAAGCTTTCTTT.

This clone appeared a single time. The rearrangement uses TRBV5-1 and TRBJ2-7; 7 bases are shared with TRBD1. Germline-derived CDR1 and CDR2 are SGHRS and YFSETQ. V gave up 1 base and J gave up 6 bases; unmatched junction bases: 7. The CDR3 length is 14 residues. The CDR3, as DNA: TGCGCCAGCAGCTTGTGGGACAGCCTTAGCGAGCAGTACTTC. Its translation: CASSLWDSLSEQYF.

The chain links TRBV6-4 to TRBJ1-2; D might be TRBD1 (5 bases). The CDR3 is 15 residues long. V lost 2 bases to trimming and J lost 4 bases, with 14 bases between them. CDR1 is MRHNA, CDR2 SNTAGT, per germline. In nucleotides, the CDR3 is TGTGCCAGCAGTGACGGGGCAGGGTCGGGCTATGGCTACACCTTC. Residues: CASSDGAGSGYGYTF.

The chain carries TRBV14 and TRBJ1-6, with a weak D call TRBD1 (5 bases). Per germline, CDR1 SGHDN and CDR2 FVKESK. CDR3 length: 18 amino acids. V was clipped by 5 bases and J by 0 bases, with 17 bases between them. The CDR3 here is CASSKGLTASSYNSPLHF. As DNA, the CDR3 is TGTGCCAGCAGCAAGGGGCTTACAGCGAGCTCCTATAATTCACCCCTCCACTTT.

This clone was detected only a few times. The rearrangement links TRBV27 to TRBJ2-1; D remains unclear. V lost 6 bases and J lost 1, with 13 bases in between. The CDR3 covers 15 residues. Germline CDR1 is MNHEY and CDR2 is SMNVEV (reference sequence). This CDR3 reads CASRPGIGSYNEQFF. Written as DNA, the CDR3 is TGTGCCAGCAGACCAGGAATCGGATCCTACAATGAGCAGTTCTTC.

J is TRBJ2-7 and V is TRBV15; TRBD1 is a possible D gene (6 bases). Germline V CDR1 and CDR2: LNHNV, YYDKDF (reference sequence). V was pared by 8 bases and J by 2 bases, with 19 bases between. This CDR3 contains 15 residues. The CDR3 sequence: CATALQGKGTYEQYF. The CDR3 region has the DNA TGTGCCACCGCTCTCCAGGGGAAAGGGACCTACGAGCAGTACTTC.

This clone was detected only a few times. The rearrangement joins TRBV19 to TRBJ1-3; D gene ambiguous. The V end was cut by 7 bases, the J end by 1 base, with 11 bases between. The CDR3 is made up of 14 amino acids. The germline V gene encodes CDR1 LNHDA and CDR2 SQIVND (reference sequence). The CDR3 protein is CASNAPTSGNTIYF. CDR3 in DNA: TGTGCCAGTAATGCCCCAACTTCTGGAAACACCATATATTTT.

V and J are TRBV2 and TRBJ2-5; 9 nucleotides line up with TRBD2. With 6 bases clipped from V and 7 bases from J, the junction kept 12 bases outside the gene matches. CDR1 is SNHLY and CDR2 is FYNNEI in the germline V gene. This CDR3 region has 15 residues. CDR3 DNA sequence: TGTGCCAGCAGCCTTTTAGCGGGAGTAGCGGTGACCCAGTACTTC. It is translated as CASSLLAGVAVTQYF.

The V call is TRBV29-1, the J call TRBJ1-2; 7 positions agree with TRBD1. The CDR3 extends over 15 amino acids. Germline V lookup: CDR1 SQVTM, CDR2 ANQGSEA. Losses at the gene ends were 8 bases for V and 2 bases for J; bases not matched to a gene: 14. In DNA form, the CDR3 reads TGCAGCCCGTGGGGGGATGAAGGGGGCAACTATGGCTACACCTTC. Its translation is CSPWGDEGGNYGYTF.

This clone was detected only once. The V gene is TRBV5-1, the J gene TRBJ2-7; 8 nucleotides align to TRBD2. Germline V gene data show CDR1 as SGHRS and CDR2 as YFSETQ. This CDR3 is built from 13 residues. After removal of 2 bases from V and 4 bases from J, the junction contained 2 bases not matched to a gene. The CDR3 reads CASSFGTRYEQYF. The CDR3 region has the DNA TGCGCCAGCAGCTTTGGGACTAGATACGAGCAGTACTTC.

The CDR3 reads CSPDTWRYGYTF. The CDR3 coding sequence is TGCAGCCCTGACACGTGGCGTTATGGCTACACCTTC. The chain combines TRBV29-1 with TRBJ1-2; D remains ambiguous. V was cut by 8 bases and J by 5 bases, with 15 bases left in between. The CDR3 extends over 12 amino acids. Germline CDR1 and CDR2: SQVTM and ANQGSEA.

The chain joins TRBV11-3 to TRBJ2-7, with D maybe TRBD2 (6 bases). The CDR3 is 15 residues long. Germline values: CDR1 SGHNT, CDR2 YENEEA. The V end lost 5 bases, the J end lost 6 bases, and 20 bases lay between the germline ends. The CDR3 protein is CASSQEGGRDSEQYF. In nucleotides, the CDR3 is TGTGCCAGCAGCCAGGAGGGCGGGCGCGACTCCGAGCAGTACTTC.

The rearrangement uses TRBV28 and TRBJ2-7; tentative D call: TRBD2 (7 bases). CDR1 is MDHEN and CDR2 is SYDVKM in the germline V gene. Trimming cost V 7 bases and J 4 bases, with 20 bases left between them. This CDR3 spans 15 amino acids. The CDR3 reads CASNQGGEGRYEQYF. CDR3 bases: TGTGCCAGCAATCAAGGGGGGGAGGGAAGATACGAGCAGTACTTC.

Notes on this clone: The junction and the germline gene differ at one end; a read error may be behind it. The chain combines TRBV7-7 with TRBJ1-1; D call uncertain. This CDR3 has 14 amino acids. The germline V gene has CDR1 SSHAT and CDR2 FNYEAQ (reference sequence). This chain's CDR3 is CASSLENEITEAFF. The DNA of the CDR3 is TGTGCTAGCAGCTTGGAGAATGAGATCACTGAAGCTTTCTTT.